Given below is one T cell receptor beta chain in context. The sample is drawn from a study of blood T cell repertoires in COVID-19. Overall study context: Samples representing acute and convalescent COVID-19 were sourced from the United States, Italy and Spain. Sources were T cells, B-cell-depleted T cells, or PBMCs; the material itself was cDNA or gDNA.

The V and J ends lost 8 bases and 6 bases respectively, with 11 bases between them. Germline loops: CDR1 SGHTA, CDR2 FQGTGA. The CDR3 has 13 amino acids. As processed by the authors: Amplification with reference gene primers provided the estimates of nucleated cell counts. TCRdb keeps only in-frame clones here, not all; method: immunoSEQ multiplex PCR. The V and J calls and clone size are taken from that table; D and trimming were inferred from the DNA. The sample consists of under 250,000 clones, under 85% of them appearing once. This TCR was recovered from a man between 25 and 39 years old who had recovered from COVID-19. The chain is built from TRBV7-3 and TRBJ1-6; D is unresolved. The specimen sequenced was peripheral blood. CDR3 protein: CASVGVCNSPLHF. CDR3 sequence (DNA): TGTGCCAGCGTCGGGGTCTGTAATTCACCCCTCCACTTT.